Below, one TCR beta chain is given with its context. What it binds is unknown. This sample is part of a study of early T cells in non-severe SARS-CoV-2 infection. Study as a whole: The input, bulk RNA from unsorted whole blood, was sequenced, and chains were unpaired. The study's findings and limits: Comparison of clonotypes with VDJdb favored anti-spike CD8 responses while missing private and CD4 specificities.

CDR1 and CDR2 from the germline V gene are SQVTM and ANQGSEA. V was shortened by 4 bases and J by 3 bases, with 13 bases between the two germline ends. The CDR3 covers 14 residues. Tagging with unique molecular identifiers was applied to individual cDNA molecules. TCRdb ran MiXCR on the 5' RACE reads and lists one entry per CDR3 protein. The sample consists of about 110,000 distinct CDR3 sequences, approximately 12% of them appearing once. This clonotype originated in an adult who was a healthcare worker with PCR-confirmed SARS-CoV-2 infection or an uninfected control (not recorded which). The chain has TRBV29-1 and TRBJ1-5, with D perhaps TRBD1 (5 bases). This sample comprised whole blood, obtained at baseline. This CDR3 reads CSVGRGEVNQPQHF. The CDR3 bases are TGCAGCGTTGGGAGGGGAGAGGTCAATCAGCCCCAGCATTTT.